This entry is about one T cell receptor beta chain. In the same sample, other DNA sequences code for this CDR3. The sample is drawn from a study of control samples from healthy donors and cancer patients. TCRdb's table, derived via immunoSEQ multiplex PCR, lists solely in-frame clones and lacks some. The repertoire holds 400,000 to 450,000 clones, with about nine tenths as singletons. This CDR3 is 12 amino acids long. Germline loops: CDR1 SGHRS, CDR2 YFSETQ. V was shortened by 0 bases and J by 5 bases, with 5 bases between the two germline ends. The chain carries TRBV5-1 and TRBJ2-5; D is unresolved. Sequencing was carried out using PBMCs. The sequence was collected from a man aged 35 to 55 with head and neck cancer. CDR3 sequence reads: CASSLAWETQYF. CDR3 coding DNA: TGCGCCAGCAGCTTGGCCTGGGAGACCCAGTACTTC.